This T cell receptor (beta chain) was recorded in a study of regulatory T cells in long-lasting Graves disease. About the study: Positive TSH receptor antibodies alongside over 5 years of antithyroid drugs were what marked Graves' disease as persistent. General study points: Persistent disease favored TRBV28, TRBJ1-2 and TRBJ2-5.

Unmatched junction bases numbered 8, after V lost 8 bases and J lost 3 bases. Germline V gene sequence: CDR1 MNHNS, CDR2 SASEGT. The CDR3 length is 14 residues. In building TCR beta libraries, iRepertoire HTBI primers were used together with Arm-PCR of CDR3 regions. TCRdb reanalysed the multiplex PCR reads using MiXCR and keeps one entry per CDR3 protein. Here the sample spans around 460,000 distinct CDR3 sequences, about 20% being singletons. This clonotype has a handful of counts. The antigen is not known. Time point described: persistent/refractory GD, antithyroid drugs over 5 years with positive TRAb. From RNA extracted from PBMCs, the TCR library was made.

This clonotype originated in a female donor with Graves disease. This chain connects TRBV6-1 to TRBJ1-1; 8 bases line up with TRBD1. The starting material was peripheral blood mononuclear cells (PBMCs), obtained when the disease was refractory, from a patient treated with antithyroid drugs. The DNA of the CDR3 is TGTGCCAGCGGACCGACAGGGGAATACACTGAAGCTTTCTTT. It translates to CASGPTGEYTEAFF.